The 10 T cell receptor beta chains below come from one sample, sequenced in a study of HIV-infected children after antiretroviral therapy interruption. RNA-based 3' RACE libraries used unique molecular identifiers. In TCRdb, the 3' RACE reads were re-called with MiXCR into one record per CDR3 protein. The data hold under 50,000 distinct CDR3 sequences, with approximately 4.3% observed a single time. Treatment: PENTA 11 planned treatment interruption arm or continuous ART arm. The source was CD45RA+ CD4+ T cells from PBMCs, pooled from several time points, collected from a donor given antiretroviral therapy, either interrupted or continuous. Subset meaning: naive CD4+ CD45RA+ CD45RO- T cells. The receptors derive from a pool of human donors with HIV.

This clonotype was picked up a small number of times. V and J are TRBV29-1 and TRBJ1-1; 9 nucleotides line up with TRBD1. Germline V lookup: CDR1 SQVTM, CDR2 ANQGSEA. J gave up 0 bases and V 6 bases, and 11 bases lay outside the gene matches. This CDR3 spans 16 amino acids. The CDR3: CSVHTGQGLLNTEAFF. The DNA for the CDR3 is TGCAGCGTGCATACCGGACAGGGGCTTCTGAACACTGAAGCTTTCTTT.

Notes on this clonotype: A single base separates this from a much larger clone, so it may be a read error. The chain combines TRBV9 with TRBJ1-1, with no clear D. The germline CDR1 and CDR2 sequences are SGDLS and YYNGEE. The CDR3 consists of 13 residues. The CDR3 coding sequence is TGTGCCAGCGCAAGAACAGCCGCTACTGACGCTTTCTTT. Its translation: CASARTAATDAFF.

The gene calls are TRBV11-2 and TRBJ2-3; tentatively, D is TRBD1 or TRBD2 (6 bases each). With 5 bases removed from V and 2 bases from J, the gap between germline ends came to 20 bases. The CDR3 totals 17 residues. The germline V gene encodes CDR1 SGHAT and CDR2 FQNNGV. The CDR3 loop is CASSPLWGAGYTDTQYF. In nucleotides, the CDR3 is TGTGCCAGCAGCCCGTTGTGGGGGGCGGGGTACACAGATACGCAGTATTTT.

This clonotype was seen repeatedly, ten times or more. The chain carries TRBV12-3 or TRBV12-4 and TRBJ2-3; D may be TRBD1 (6 bases). Trimming removed 7 bases from V and 1 base from J, with 12 bases in between. This CDR3 is 14 amino acids long. The CDR3 here is CASTATGGTDTQYF. CDR3 coding DNA: TGTGCCAGCACAGCGACAGGCGGCACAGATACGCAGTATTTT.

At least ten counts were recorded for this clonotype. The chain combines TRBV20-1 with TRBJ1-4, with D possibly matching TRBD1 (5 bases). This CDR3 has 15 amino acids. The V and J ends lost 0 bases and 7 bases respectively, with 15 bases between them. Per the germline V gene, CDR1 is DFQATT and CDR2 is SNEGSKA (reference sequence). CDR3 residues: CSARDRGGGTEKLFF. The DNA for the CDR3 is TGCAGTGCTAGAGACCGTGGGGGGGGGACTGAAAAACTGTTTTTT.

This clonotype was counted ten times or more. The rearrangement joins TRBV4-1 to TRBJ2-6; D is uncertain. CDR3 length: 19 residues. From germline, CDR1 is MGHRA and CDR2 YSYEKL. Trimming took off 3 bases at V and 0 bases at J, with 18 bases between the two ends. CDR3 protein: CASSQSTVRIHSGANVLTF. The CDR3 nucleotides read TGCGCCAGCAGCCAGTCGACGGTGAGAATTCACTCTGGGGCCAACGTCCTGACTTTC.

This clonotype has just a few counts. The chain couples TRBV2 to TRBJ1-2; D is unresolved. Germline values: CDR1 SNHLY, CDR2 FYNNEI. V shed 1 base and J shed 2 bases, with 2 bases lying between them. CDR3 length: 12 amino acids. Here the CDR3 reads CASSEGNYGYTF. The DNA of the CDR3 is TGTGCCAGCAGTGAAGGGAACTATGGCTACACCTTC.

This clonotype was detected many times. V is TRBV5-1 and J is TRBJ1-6; tentatively, D is TRBD1 (6 bases). The germline CDR1 and CDR2 sequences are SGHRS and YFSETQ. The CDR3 contains 15 residues. Trimming took off 0 bases at V and 7 bases at J, with 11 bases between the two ends. CDR3 sequence (DNA): TGCGCCAGCAGCTTGGAGGCAGGGGACAATTCACCCCTCCACTTT. Residues: CASSLEAGDNSPLHF.

This clonotype was seen at least ten times. The V call is TRBV19, the J call TRBJ1-2, with a possible D match to TRBD1 (5 bases). With 6 bases removed from V and 4 bases from J, the gap between germline ends came to 12 bases. CDR3 length: 13 residues. Germline CDR1 reads LNHDA; CDR2 reads SQIVND (reference sequence). Here the CDR3 reads CASSFRDGYGYTF. The CDR3 DNA reads TGTGCCAGTAGCTTCCGGGACGGCTATGGCTACACCTTC.

At least ten counts were recorded for this clonotype. V gene TRBV21-1 combines with J gene TRBJ1-5; the DNA was not compared with TRBD1, the D call given in the table. TRBV21-1 is shown as a pseudogene. CDR3 length: 18 amino acids. The CDR3 sequence: CASSKVGQGHRINQPQHF. The CDR3, as DNA: TGTGCCAGCAGCAAAGTCGGACAGGGGCATAGGATTAATCAGCCCCAGCATTTT.